These 21 T cell receptor beta chains were sequenced from one sample in a study of T cells in women clearing cervical HPV infection. Method: immunoSEQ multiplex PCR; TCRdb's copy keeps in-frame clones and lacks some. This specimen shows some 30,000 clones; the ten leading clones hold about 4.5%. Input material: blood buffy coat. These receptors were taken from a woman between 18 and 75 years old with a cervical HPV16 infection that either progressed to CIN3+ or cleared (not recorded which).

As concerns this clone: The read falls 3 residues short of the CDR3 end, and the missing part is taken from the germline J gene. The chain has TRBV5-6 and TRBJ1-2; tentatively, D is TRBD1 (5 bases). The CDR3 totals 15 residues. Germline V gene sequence: CDR1 SGHDT, CDR2 YYEEEE. Partial CDR3 DNA: TGTGCCAGCAGCTGGGGACTAGCGGGATACAATGAC. It codes for CASSWGLAGYND. The whole CDR3 is CASSWGLAGYNDYTF.

A note on this clone: The CDR3 extends 3 residues past the end of the read, so its final part is completed from the germline J gene. This sequence joins TRBV5-6 and TRBJ1-2; D is perhaps TRBD1 (5 bases). Germline V lookup: CDR1 SGHDT, CDR2 YYEEEE. CDR3 length: 12 amino acids. The CDR3 protein is CASSYRRTGYTF. The sequenced part of the CDR3 DNA is TGTGCCAGCAGCTACAGGCGGACCGGC. Filled out from reference TRBV5-6 and TRBJ1-2, the complete variable domain reads DAGVTQSPTHLIKTRGQQVTLRCSPKSGHDTVSWYQQALGQGPQFIFQYYEEEERQRGNFPDRFSGHQFPNYSSELNVNALLLGDSALYLCASSYRRTGYTFGSGTRLTVV.

As to this clone: The read is 3 residues too short to cover the CDR3 end, so that end is filled in from the germline J gene. The J gene is TRBJ1-1, the V gene TRBV2, with D unclear. V gave up 7 bases and J gave up 7 bases, with 16 bases separating them. Germline loops: CDR1 SNHLY, CDR2 FYNNEI. This CDR3 is 13 amino acids long. The sequenced CDR3 bases are TGTGCCAGCATCGAAAAACAAGAATTTGAA. Translating it yields CASIEKQEFE. The complete CDR3 reads CASIEKQEFEAFF. Using reference TRBV2 and TRBJ1-1 for the parts outside the CDR3, the full variable domain is EPEVTQTPSHQVTQMGQEVILRCVPISNHLYFYWYRQILGQKVEFLVSFYNNEISEKSEIFDDQFSVERPDGSNFTLKIRSTKLEDSAMYFCASIEKQEFEAFFGQGTRLTVV.

As to this clone: The missing CDR3 end, 3 residues past where the read stops, is filled in from the germline J gene. The chain links TRBV19 to TRBJ1-2; tentatively, D is TRBD1 (5 bases). The ends were cut back, 4 bases at V and 5 bases at J, with 5 bases in the middle. The CDR3 has 11 residues. CDR1 LNHDA and CDR2 SQIVND come from the germline V gene (reference sequence). CDR3 region: CASSTGYGYTF. The DNA read from the CDR3 is TGTGCCAGTAGTACAGGGTATGGC.

A remark on this clone: Read coverage stops 3 residues before the CDR3 terminus; the germline J gene supplies the remainder. The chain links TRBV20-1 to TRBJ2-5; the D gene is possibly TRBD1 (5 bases). V lost 0 bases and J 3 bases, leaving 20 bases between the germline ends. CDR3 size: 17 residues. Germline CDR1 DFQATT, CDR2 SNEGSKA (reference sequence). CDR3 sequence: CSARDHHRSGIKETQYF. The sequenced CDR3 bases are TGCAGTGCTAGAGATCACCACAGATCAGGGATTAAAGAGACC.

Concerning this clone: The CDR3 end lies 3 residues beyond the end of the read and is filled in from the germline J gene. The V gene is TRBV6-2 or TRBV6-3, the J gene TRBJ2-4, with TRBD1 matching 7 bases. The CDR3 consists of 14 residues. Germline V CDR1 and CDR2: MNHEY, SVGEGT. The chain's CDR3 is CASRPTGQNYGQYF. The DNA read from the CDR3 is TGTGCCAGCAGACCAACGGGACAGAACTATGGT.

Note on this clone: The read terminates 3 residues before the CDR3 end, so the remaining end is supplied by the germline J gene. The chain employs TRBV5-1 and TRBJ2-7; tentative D call: TRBD1 (6 bases). V was cut by 5 bases and J by 4 bases, with 10 bases left in between. The CDR3 is 12 amino acids. Germline V gene lookup returns CDR1 SGHRS and CDR2 YFSETQ. The CDR3 sequence is CASSPQGYEQYF. Incomplete CDR3 DNA: TGCGCCAGCAGTCCACAGGGATACGAG. Using reference TRBV5-1 and TRBJ2-7 for the parts outside the CDR3, the full variable domain is KAGVTQTPRYLIKTRGQQVTLSCSPISGHRSVSWYQQTPGQGLQFLFEYFSETQRNKGNFPGRFSGRQFSNSRSEMNVSTLELGDSALYLCASSPQGYEQYFGPGTRLTVT.

With regard to this clone: From the germline J gene comes the end of the CDR3, since the read stops 3 residues before it. This chain joins TRBV2 and TRBJ2-1; TRBD2 might be the D (5 bases). CDR3 length: 16 residues. Germline values: CDR1 SNHLY, CDR2 FYNNEI. V was shortened by 3 bases and J by 3 bases, with 15 bases between the two germline ends. This CDR3 reads CASSDPQSGSYNEQFF. The covered CDR3 bases are TGTGCCAGCAGTGACCCCCAGAGCGGAAGCTACAATGAG.

As regards this clone: Read data end 3 residues before the CDR3 end; the end is taken from the germline J gene. This chain links TRBV20-1 with TRBJ2-3; 11 bases line up with TRBD2. This CDR3 is 17 amino acids long. Germline loops: CDR1 DFQATT, CDR2 SNEGSKA (reference sequence). With V trimmed by 1 base and J by 3 bases, 9 bases remained unmatched. The part of the CDR3 DNA that was read is TGCAGTGCTAGAGGATCCTTACTAGCGGGGGTGACAGATACG. It yields the protein CSARGSLLAGVTDT. The complete CDR3 reads CSARGSLLAGVTDTQYF.

Details on this clone: The junction departs from the called germline gene at one end, perhaps through a read error. The read ends 3 residues early relative to the CDR3; the germline J gene fills the gap. Within the sample, other DNA sequences also encode this same CDR3. The chain uses TRBV18 and TRBJ1-3; D is unresolved. CDR1 KGHSH and CDR2 LQKENI come from the germline V gene. CDR3 length equals 16 residues. Incomplete CDR3 DNA: TGTGCCAGCTCCCCGTACGGGGAAAGAACTGGAAACACT. This codes for CASSPYGERTGNT. The full CDR3 sequence reads CASSPYGERTGNTIYF.

As regards this clone: The read gets to within 3 residues of the CDR3 end, and the germline J gene fills in the rest. The V gene is TRBV2, the J gene TRBJ1-2; no reliable D call. CDR3 length equals 15 residues. Germline V gives CDR1 SNHLY, CDR2 FYNNEI. Between the trimmed V and J ends, which lost 6 bases and 4 bases, there was a span of 18 bases. CDR3 sequence reads: CASRQSQELIYGYTF. CDR3 DNA, as far as it was read: TGTGCCAGCAGGCAGAGCCAGGAGTTAATCTATGGC.

Of note for this clone: The observed sequence ends 3 residues before the CDR3 terminus, with the missing tail filled in from the germline J gene. The genes are TRBV7-3 and TRBJ2-1; the D gene is possibly TRBD1 (6 bases). The germline gives CDR1 SGHTA, CDR2 FQGTGA. This CDR3 contains 14 residues. V lost 4 bases and J 5 bases, leaving 12 bases between the germline ends. Incomplete CDR3 DNA: TGTGCCAGCAGCTCTGGAGGACAGAACAATGAG. It translates to CASSSGGQNNE. The complete CDR3 protein is CASSSGGQNNEQFF.

Comment on this clone: Coverage ceases 3 residues before the CDR3 finishes, and the germline J gene fills in the end. This chain links TRBV6-1 with TRBJ2-2, with a possible D match to TRBD1 (6 bases). This CDR3 spans 15 amino acids. In germline, CDR1 is MNHNS, CDR2 SASEGT. CDR3 protein: CASSDVQGLLEKLFF. The part of the CDR3 DNA that was read is TGTGCCAGCAGTGACGTACAGGGCCTACTCGAAAAG.

Regarding this clone: Sequencing ends 3 residues short of the CDR3 end; the germline J gene provides the rest. The chain is built from TRBV7-8 and TRBJ2-3; the D gene is possibly TRBD2 (5 bases). The length of the CDR3 is 16 residues. The germline V gene has CDR1 SGHVS and CDR2 FQNEAQ. The covered CDR3 bases are TGTGCCAGCAGCCCAAACCCGGGGAGAGACAATCAGCCG. This translates into CASSPNPGRDNQP. The CDR3 in its entirety is CASSPNPGRDNQPQYF.

Turning to this clone: The read ends 3 residues shy of where the CDR3 ends; the end is completed using the germline J gene. V is TRBV19 and J is TRBJ1-5; possibly TRBD1 for D (6 bases). V gave up 10 bases and J gave up 5 bases, with 18 bases separating them. This CDR3 has 14 amino acids. CDR1 LNHDA and CDR2 SQIVND come from the germline V gene (reference sequence). The sequenced part of the CDR3 DNA is TGTGCCACCGCGGGGGGGCAGCTTGATCAGCCC. This codes for CATAGGQLDQP. The entire CDR3 protein is CATAGGQLDQPQHF.

In the case of this clone: Read sequence stops 3 residues before the CDR3 end, and the germline J gene provides the missing end. The rearrangement joins TRBV4-1 to TRBJ1-2, with D unclear. The V gene lost 1 base and the J gene lost 5 bases, with 8 bases spanning the gap. This CDR3 has 13 residues. Germline-derived CDR1 and CDR2 are MGHRA and YSYEKL. The CDR3 reads CASSQVKGYGYTF. CDR3 DNA (partial): TGCGCCAGCAGCCAAGTTAAAGGGTATGGC.

As to this clone: The read ends 3 residues early relative to the CDR3; the germline J gene fills the gap. V gene TRBV2 combines with J gene TRBJ1-2, with 11 bases aligning to TRBD1. The CDR3 extends over 15 amino acids. CDR1 is SNHLY and CDR2 is FYNNEI in the germline V gene. The CDR3 bases that were read are TGTGCCAGCAGTTCGGACAGGGGGCTCGGAGATACC. It yields the protein CASSSDRGLGDT. The complete CDR3 sequence is CASSSDRGLGDTYTF.

With respect to this clone: Read sequence stops 3 residues before the CDR3 end, and the germline J gene provides the missing end. The V call is TRBV11-2, the J call TRBJ2-7; 8 bases are a match to TRBD1. CDR1 is SGHAT and CDR2 is FQNNGV in the germline V gene. With 6 bases clipped from V and 4 bases from J, the junction kept 11 bases outside the gene matches. The length of the CDR3 is 15 residues. CDR3 residues: CASRFTGGLGYEQYF. The sequenced part of the CDR3 DNA is TGTGCCAGCAGGTTTACAGGGGGTCTCGGTTACGAG.

For this clone: The read halts 3 residues ahead of the CDR3 end, with the missing end drawn from the germline J gene. The chain is built from TRBV20-1 and TRBJ1-1, with a weak D call TRBD1 (5 bases). CDR1 and CDR2 (germline): DFQATT, SNEGSKA (reference sequence). V was pared by 3 bases and J by 2 bases, with 16 bases between. The CDR3 covers 15 residues. This CDR3 reads CSASLGVAVNTEAFF. CDR3 DNA, as far as it was read: TGCAGTGCTAGTCTAGGGGTCGCGGTAAACACTGAA.

Details on this clone: Read sequence stops 3 residues before the CDR3 end, and the germline J gene provides the missing end. The V call is TRBV30, the J call TRBJ2-7; the D gene is possibly TRBD2 (6 bases). V was clipped by 3 bases and J by 3 bases, with 12 bases between them. CDR3 length: 13 residues. Germline V CDR1 and CDR2: GTSNPN, SVGIG (reference sequence). The CDR3 bases that were read are TGTGCCTGGAGGGACCTGGGGGGCTACGAG. This translates into CAWRDLGGYE. From start to end, the CDR3 is CAWRDLGGYEQYF.

On this clone: The CDR3 end is not reached by the read, which stops 3 residues before it; the germline J gene fills it in. This chain connects TRBV6-1 to TRBJ1-4, with a tentative D call TRBD1 (5 bases). The CDR3 is made up of 14 amino acids. The V gene's germline CDR1 is MNHNS and CDR2 SASEGT. The CDR3 here is CASSERQGNSPLFF. The CDR3 DNA, read in part, is TGTGCCAGCAGTGAAAGGCAGGGAAATTCACCA.